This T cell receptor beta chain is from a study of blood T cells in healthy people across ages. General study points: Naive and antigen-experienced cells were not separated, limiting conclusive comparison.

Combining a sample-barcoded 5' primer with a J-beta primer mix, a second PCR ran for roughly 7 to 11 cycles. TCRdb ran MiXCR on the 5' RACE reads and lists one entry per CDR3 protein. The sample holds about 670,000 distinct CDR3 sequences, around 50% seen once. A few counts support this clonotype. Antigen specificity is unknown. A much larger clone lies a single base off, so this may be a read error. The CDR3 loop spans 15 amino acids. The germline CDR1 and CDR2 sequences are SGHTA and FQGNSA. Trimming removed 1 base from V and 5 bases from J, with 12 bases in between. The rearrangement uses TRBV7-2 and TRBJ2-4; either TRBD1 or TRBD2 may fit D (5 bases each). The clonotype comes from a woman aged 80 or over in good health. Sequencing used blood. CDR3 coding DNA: TGTGCCAGCAGCTTAGTTGGGGGATGGGAAAACATTCAGTACTTC. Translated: CASSLVGGWENIQYF.